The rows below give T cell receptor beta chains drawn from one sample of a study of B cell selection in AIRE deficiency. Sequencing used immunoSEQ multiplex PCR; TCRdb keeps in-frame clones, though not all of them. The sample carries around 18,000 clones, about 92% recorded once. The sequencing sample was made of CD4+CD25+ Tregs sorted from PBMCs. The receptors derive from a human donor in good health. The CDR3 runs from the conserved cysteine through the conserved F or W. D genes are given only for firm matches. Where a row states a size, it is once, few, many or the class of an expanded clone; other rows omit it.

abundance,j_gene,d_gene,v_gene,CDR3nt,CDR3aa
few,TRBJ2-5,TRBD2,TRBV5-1,TGCGCCAGCAGACTCGGGACAGCGGGAGGGGAGACCCAGTACTTC,CASRLGTAGGETQYF
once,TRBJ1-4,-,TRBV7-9,TGTGCCAGCAGCCGTTGGGCCCCAACTAATGAAAAACTGTTTTTT,CASSRWAPTNEKLFF
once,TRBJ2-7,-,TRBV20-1,TGCAGTGCTGGCCGGAACTACGAGCAGTACTTC,CSAGRNYEQYF
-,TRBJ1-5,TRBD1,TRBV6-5,TGTGCCAGCAGCTCACCGGGACAGCTTCAGCCCCAGCATTTT,CASSSPGQLQPQHF
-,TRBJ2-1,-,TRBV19,TGTGCCAGTAGTACCCGAGCTAGCTCCTACAATGAGCAGTTCTTC,CASSTRASSYNEQFF
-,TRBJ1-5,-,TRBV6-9,TGTGCCAGCAGTTCGGGGCGCCCCAGCAATCAGCCCCAGCATTTT,CASSSGRPSNQPQHF
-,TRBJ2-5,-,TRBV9,TGTGCCAGCAGCGTAACCGGGACTCTTAAAGAGACCCAGTACTTC,CASSVTGTLKETQYF
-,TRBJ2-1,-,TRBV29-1,TGCAGCGTTGCGAGGACTATATACAATGAGCAGTTCTTC,CSVARTIYNEQFF
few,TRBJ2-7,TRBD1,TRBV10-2,TGCGCCAACCCGGGACAGGGCGCCCACGAGCAGTACTTC,CANPGQGAHEQYF
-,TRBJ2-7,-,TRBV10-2,TGCGCCAGTTTAGGAGGGACCGACAGCCGGGTCCACTTC,CASLGGTDSRVHF
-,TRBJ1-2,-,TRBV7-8,TGTGCCAGCAGCCGGGGGGAGCGGGGCTACACCTTC,CASSRGERGYTF
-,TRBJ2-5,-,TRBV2,TGTGCCAGCAGTCCCCGCTTGGCGGTCCAAGAGACCCAGTACTTC,CASSPRLAVQETQYF
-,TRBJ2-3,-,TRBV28,TGTGCCAGCAAATTGGCGGCAGATACGCAGTATTTT,CASKLAADTQYF
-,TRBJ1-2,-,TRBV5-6,TGTGCCAGCAGCTTGGTGGGGGGCAGCAACTATGGCTACACCTTC,CASSLVGGSNYGYTF
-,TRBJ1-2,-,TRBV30,TGTGCCTGGAGGGGACTTAACTATGGCTACACCTTC,CAWRGLNYGYTF
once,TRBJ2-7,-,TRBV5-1,TGCGCCAGCAGCTTGACAGCCCACGAGCAGTACTTC,CASSLTAHEQYF
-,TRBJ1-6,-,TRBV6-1,TGTGCCAGCAGTGCGATTGGGGATTCACCCCTCCACTTT,CASSAIGDSPLHF
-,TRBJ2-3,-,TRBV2,TGTGCCAGCAGTAGCGGGCCCCTCGGCACAGATACGCAGTATTTT,CASSSGPLGTDTQYF
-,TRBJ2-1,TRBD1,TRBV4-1,TGCGCCAGCAGCCGCTCCCGTGGCACAGGGGGTTTTTACAATGAGCAGTTCTTC,CASSRSRGTGGFYNEQFF